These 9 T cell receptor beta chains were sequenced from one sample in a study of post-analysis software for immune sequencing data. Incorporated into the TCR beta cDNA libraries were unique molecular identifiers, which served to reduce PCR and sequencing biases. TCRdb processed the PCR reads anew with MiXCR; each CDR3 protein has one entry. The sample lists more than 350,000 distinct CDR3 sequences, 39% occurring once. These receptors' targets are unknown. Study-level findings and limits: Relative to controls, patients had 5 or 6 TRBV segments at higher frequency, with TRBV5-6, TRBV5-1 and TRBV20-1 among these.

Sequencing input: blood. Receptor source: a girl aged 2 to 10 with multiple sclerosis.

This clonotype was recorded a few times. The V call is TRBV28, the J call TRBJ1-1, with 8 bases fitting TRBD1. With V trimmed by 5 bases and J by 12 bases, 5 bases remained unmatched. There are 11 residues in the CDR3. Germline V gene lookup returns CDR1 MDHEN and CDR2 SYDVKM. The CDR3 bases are TGTGCCAGCAGTCCCGACAGGGGTTCTTTCTTT. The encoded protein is CASSPDRGSFF.

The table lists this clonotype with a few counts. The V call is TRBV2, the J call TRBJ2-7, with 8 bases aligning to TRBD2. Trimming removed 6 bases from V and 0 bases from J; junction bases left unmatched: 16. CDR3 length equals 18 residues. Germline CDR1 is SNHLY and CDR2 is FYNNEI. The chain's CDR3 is CASSAPPQLADYSYEQYF. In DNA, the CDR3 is TGTGCCAGCAGCGCCCCGCCTCAACTAGCGGACTACTCCTACGAGCAGTACTTC.

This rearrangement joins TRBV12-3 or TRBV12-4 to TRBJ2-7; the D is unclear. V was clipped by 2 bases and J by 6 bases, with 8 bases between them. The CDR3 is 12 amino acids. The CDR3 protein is CASSLIGFEQYF. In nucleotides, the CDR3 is TGTGCCAGCAGTTTAATCGGTTTCGAGCAGTACTTC.

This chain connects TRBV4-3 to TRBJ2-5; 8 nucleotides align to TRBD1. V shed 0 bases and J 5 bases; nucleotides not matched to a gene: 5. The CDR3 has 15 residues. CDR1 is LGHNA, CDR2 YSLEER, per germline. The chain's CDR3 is CASSQDQGAGETQYF. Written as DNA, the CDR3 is TGCGCCAGCAGCCAAGATCAGGGGGCTGGGGAGACCCAGTACTTC.

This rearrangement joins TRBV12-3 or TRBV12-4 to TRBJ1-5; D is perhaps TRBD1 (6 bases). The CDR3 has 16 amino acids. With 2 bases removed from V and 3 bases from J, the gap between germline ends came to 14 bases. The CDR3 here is CASSLYRGGANQPQHF. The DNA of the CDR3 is TGTGCCAGCAGTTTATATAGGGGGGGGGCCAATCAGCCCCAGCATTTT.

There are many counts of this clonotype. The CDR3 region is CASSSPVRDPSYEQYF. CDR3 coding DNA: TGTGCCAGCAGTTCGCCTGTCAGGGATCCCTCCTACGAGCAGTACTTC. The chain combines TRBV28 with TRBJ2-7; TRBD1 might be the D (5 bases). The V end lost 4 bases, the J end lost 0 bases, and 16 bases lay between the germline ends. In germline, CDR1 is MDHEN, CDR2 SYDVKM. The CDR3 length is 16 residues. The complete variable domain, with remaining parts taken from reference TRBV28 and TRBJ2-7, reads DVKVTQSSRYLVKRTGEKVFLECVQDMDHENMFWYRQDPGLGLRLIYFSYDVKMKEKGDIPEGYSVSREKKERFSLILESASTNQTSMYLCASSSPVRDPSYEQYFGPGTRLTVT.

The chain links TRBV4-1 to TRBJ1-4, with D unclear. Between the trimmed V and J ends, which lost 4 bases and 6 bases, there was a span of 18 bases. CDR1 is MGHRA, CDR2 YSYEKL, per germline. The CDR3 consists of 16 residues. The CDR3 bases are TGCGCCAGCAGCCTCCCGCGGAGGGAAGTTGATGAAAAACTGTTTTTT. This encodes CASSLPRREVDEKLFF.

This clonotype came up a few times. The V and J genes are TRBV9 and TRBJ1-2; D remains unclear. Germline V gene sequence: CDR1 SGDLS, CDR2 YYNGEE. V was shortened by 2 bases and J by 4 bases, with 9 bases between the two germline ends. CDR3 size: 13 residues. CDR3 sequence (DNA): TGTGCCAGCAGCGTGAGTCAGATCTATGGCTACACCTTC. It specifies CASSVSQIYGYTF.

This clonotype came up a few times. The CDR3 is CASSLGIGYGETQYF. The CDR3 nucleotides are TGTGCCAGCAGCTTAGGTATTGGGTACGGGGAGACCCAGTACTTC. The chain links TRBV5-5 to TRBJ2-5; D gene uncertain. The ends were cut back, 2 bases at V and 5 bases at J, with 16 bases in the middle. The CDR3 spans 15 residues. Germline V lookup: CDR1 SGHKS, CDR2 YYEKEE (reference sequence). The whole variable domain, remainder taken from reference TRBV5-5 and TRBJ2-5, is DAGVTQSPTHLIKTRGQQVTLRCSPISGHKSVSWYQQVLGQGPQFIFQYYEKEERGRGNFPDRFSARQFPNYSSELNVNALLLGDSALYLCASSLGIGYGETQYFGPGTRLLVL.